This entry lists 5 T cell receptor beta chains sequenced from one sample in a study of blood T cell repertoires in COVID-19. Assay used: immunoSEQ multiplex PCR; TCRdb lists only in-frame clones, some missing. The sample holds about 380,000 clones, around 84% seen once. The sequencing sample was made of peripheral blood. Source of these receptors: a woman aged 18-29 years with acute or convalescent COVID-19.

The rearrangement links TRBV10-3 to TRBJ2-5; TRBD1 matches at 8 bases. V lost 7 bases to trimming and J lost 4 bases; unmatched junction nucleotides: 8. Germline V lookup: CDR1 ENHRY, CDR2 SYGVKD. There are 14 residues in the CDR3. For the CDR3, the DNA is TGTGCCATCATACCGACAGGGGAGAGAGAGACCCAGTACTTC. This gives the protein CAIIPTGERETQYF.

The V call is TRBV9, the J call TRBJ2-3, with D possibly being TRBD1 (5 bases). This CDR3 comprises 16 residues. In germline, CDR1 is SGDLS, CDR2 YYNGEE. V lost 0 bases and J 5 bases, leaving 16 bases between the germline ends. Written as DNA, the CDR3 is TGTGCCAGCAGCGTAGCTCCGGGCCCAGGACAAGATACGCAGTATTTT. This encodes CASSVAPGPGQDTQYF.

The rearrangement links TRBV28 to TRBJ2-1, with 9 positions matching TRBD2. Germline trimming cut 3 bases from V and 8 bases from J; bases unmatched to any gene: 11. CDR1 and CDR2 (germline): MDHEN, SYDVKM. The CDR3 has 16 amino acids. The CDR3 spells CASSLTVAGGPDEQFF. The DNA of the CDR3 is TGTGCCAGCAGTTTGACCGTGGCGGGAGGGCCGGATGAGCAGTTCTTC.

This sequence joins TRBV2 and TRBJ1-1; the D gene is possibly TRBD1 (5 bases). The CDR3 loop spans 10 amino acids. The V gene's germline CDR1 is SNHLY and CDR2 FYNNEI. V lost 8 bases and J 6 bases, leaving 7 bases between the germline ends. DNA of the CDR3: TGTGCCAGCGGGGCCGCTGAAGCTTTCTTT. This encodes CASGAAEAFF. The full variable domain, in which reference TRBV2 and TRBJ1-1 provide the parts outside the CDR3, is EPEVTQTPSHQVTQMGQEVILRCVPISNHLYFYWYRQILGQKVEFLVSFYNNEISEKSEIFDDQFSVERPDGSNFTLKIRSTKLEDSAMYFCASGAAEAFFGQGTRLTVV.

The V and J genes are TRBV9 and TRBJ2-7, with a possible D match to TRBD2 (6 bases). The germline CDR1 and CDR2 sequences are SGDLS and YYNGEE. Between the trimmed V and J ends, which lost 0 bases and 3 bases, there was a span of 10 bases. The CDR3 spans 14 residues. CDR3 sequence reads: CASSVGSSGYEQYF. CDR3 nucleotides: TGTGCCAGCAGCGTAGGTAGTAGCGGCTACGAGCAGTACTTC.